Listed below are T cell receptor beta chains from one sample, sequenced in a study of blood T cells in healthy people across ages. MiXCR, applied by TCRdb to the 5' RACE reads, yields one record per CDR3 protein. This table holds about 510,000 distinct CDR3 sequences, roughly a quarter found once. These data were also reused for a study on T cells of mothers and their children.

Sequencing was carried out using blood. These receptors were taken from a boy between 2 and 10 years old in good health. The CDR3 runs from the conserved cysteine through the conserved F or W. D genes are given only for firm matches. Clone size appears in some rows only: once, few, many, or a class for an expanded clone.

J	D	size	V	DNA	CDR3
TRBJ2-3	TRBD2	.	TRBV20-1	TGCAGTGCTACACTAGCGGGGGCTGGAGATACGCAGTATTTT	CSATLAGAGDTQYF
TRBJ1-1	.	.	TRBV2	TGTGCCAGCAGTGCTCGATACAACACTGAAGCTTTCTTT	CASSARYNTEAFF
TRBJ1-5	.	.	TRBV3-1	TGTGCCAGCAGCCAGGCCCAGGGGAGTAATCAGCCCCAGCATTTT	CASSQAQGSNQPQHF
TRBJ2-1	.	many	TRBV12-3/TRBV12-4	TGTGCCAGCAGCCCCGTGCTGTACAATGAGCAGTTCTTC	CASSPVLYNEQFF
TRBJ1-1	TRBD1	few	TRBV10-2	TGCGCCAGCAGCTGGACAGGGGGCGCGCGGGGTAACACTGAAGCTTTCTTT	CASSWTGGARGNTEAFF
TRBJ1-3	TRBD1	.	TRBV20-1	TGCAGTGCTAGAGATCCCGGACAGGGGGCCTCAAGAAACACCATATATTTT	CSARDPGQGASRNTIYF
TRBJ2-5	.	few	TRBV7-9	TGTGCCAGCAGCTTAATTGACACCCAAGAGACCCAGTACTTC	CASSLIDTQETQYF
TRBJ2-3	.	few	TRBV20-1	TGCAGTGCTAGAGATTCAGGCGCTTCGGATACGCAGTATTTT	CSARDSGASDTQYF
TRBJ2-1	.	.	TRBV5-1	TGCGCCAGCAGGGCCCCTTCTAAGTACAATGAGCAGTTCTTC	CASRAPSKYNEQFF
TRBJ1-2	.	once	TRBV11-2	TGTGCCAGCAGCTACGGAAGCGGGAGTGGCTACACCTTC	CASSYGSGSGYTF
TRBJ2-7	TRBD2	.	TRBV5-1	TGCGCCAGCAGCTTCCAGCGGGAGCTAATGAGGGAGCAGTACTTC	CASSFQRELMREQYF
TRBJ2-2	.	.	TRBV10-3	TGTGCCATCAGTGCTGATCAGGGCTGGTATACCGGGGAGCTGTTTTTT	CAISADQGWYTGELFF
TRBJ2-2	TRBD2	.	TRBV7-2	TGTGCCAGCAGCTTAGCGCAGGGACTAGCGAACACCGGGGAGCTGTTTTTT	CASSLAQGLANTGELFF
TRBJ2-7	TRBD2	few	TRBV20-1	TGCAGTGCTACCCGGACTAGCGGGATGGGTAGCGAGCAGTACTTC	CSATRTSGMGSEQYF